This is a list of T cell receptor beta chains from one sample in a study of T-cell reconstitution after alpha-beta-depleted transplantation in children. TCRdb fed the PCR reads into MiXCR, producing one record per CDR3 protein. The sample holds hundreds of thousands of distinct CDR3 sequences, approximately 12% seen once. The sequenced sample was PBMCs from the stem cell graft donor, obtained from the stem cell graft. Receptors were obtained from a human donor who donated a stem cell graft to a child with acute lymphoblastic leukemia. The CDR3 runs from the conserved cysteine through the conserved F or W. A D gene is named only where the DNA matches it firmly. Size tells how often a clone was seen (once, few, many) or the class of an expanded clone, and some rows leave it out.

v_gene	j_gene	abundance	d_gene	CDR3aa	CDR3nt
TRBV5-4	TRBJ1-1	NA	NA	CASSLAPGLNTEAFF	TGTGCCAGCAGCTTGGCCCCGGGGCTGAACACTGAAGCTTTCTTT
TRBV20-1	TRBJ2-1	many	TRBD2	CSAVAGEYNEQFF	TGCAGTGCTGTAGCGGGAGAGTACAATGAGCAGTTCTTC
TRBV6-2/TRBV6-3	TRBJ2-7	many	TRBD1	CASSYSAGTGSLYEQYF	TGTGCCAGCAGTTACTCAGCCGGGACAGGGAGCCTCTACGAGCAGTACTTC
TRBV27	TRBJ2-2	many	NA	CASSLLNTGELFF	TGTGCCAGCAGTTTATTGAACACCGGGGAGCTGTTTTTT
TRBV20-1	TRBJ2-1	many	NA	CSARDLGPAGHEQFF	TGCAGTGCTAGAGATTTAGGACCCGCTGGCCATGAGCAGTTCTTC
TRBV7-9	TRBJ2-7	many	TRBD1	CASSRQGREQYF	TGTGCCAGCAGCAGACAGGGTCGCGAGCAGTACTTC
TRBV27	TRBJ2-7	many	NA	CASSWEVSYEQYF	TGTGCCAGCAGTTGGGAGGTCTCCTACGAGCAGTACTTC
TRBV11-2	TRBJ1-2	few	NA	CASSLEYRHYGYTF	TGTGCCAGCAGCTTAGAGTACCGTCACTATGGCTACACCTTC
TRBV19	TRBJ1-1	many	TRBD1	CASSILTGAEAFF	TGTGCCAGTAGTATTTTAACAGGGGCTGAAGCTTTCTTT
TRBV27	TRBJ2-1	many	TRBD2	CASGAWSGGGYNEQFF	TGTGCCAGCGGAGCCTGGAGCGGGGGGGGTTACAATGAGCAGTTCTTC
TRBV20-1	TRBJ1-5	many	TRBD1	CSADGTGNQPQHF	TGCAGTGCTGATGGGACAGGCAATCAGCCCCAGCATTTT
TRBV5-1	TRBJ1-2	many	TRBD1	CASSAGTGYGYTF	TGCGCCAGCAGCGCAGGGACAGGGTACGGCTACACCTTC
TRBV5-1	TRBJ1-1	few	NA	CASSPNKPRLTEAFF	TGCGCCAGCAGCCCGAATAAACCCCGGCTCACTGAAGCTTTCTTT
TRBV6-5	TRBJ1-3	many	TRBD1	CASNPGQGNTIYF	TGTGCCAGCAATCCGGGACAGGGAAACACCATATATTTT
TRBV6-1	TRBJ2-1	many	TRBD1	CASRGTGGSQFF	TGTGCCAGCAGGGGGACAGGGGGGTCGCAGTTCTTC
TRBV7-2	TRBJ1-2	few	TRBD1	CASSFTGQGARNGYTF	TGTGCCAGCAGCTTCACGGGACAGGGGGCGCGTAATGGCTACACCTTC
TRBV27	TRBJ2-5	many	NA	CASSPGTFGETQYF	TGTGCCAGCAGCCCGGGGACCTTTGGGGAGACCCAGTACTTC
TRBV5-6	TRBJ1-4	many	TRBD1	CASSTRTGWDEKLFF	TGTGCCAGCAGCACCAGGACAGGGTGGGACGAAAAACTGTTTTTT
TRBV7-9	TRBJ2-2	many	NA	CASSLERENTGELFF	TGTGCCAGCAGCTTAGAGAGGGAGAACACCGGGGAGCTGTTTTTT
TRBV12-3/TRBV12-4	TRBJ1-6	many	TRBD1	CASSLTGENSPLHF	TGTGCCAGCAGTCTGACAGGGGAAAATTCACCCCTCCACTTT
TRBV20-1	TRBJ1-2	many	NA	CSAQKGSETF	TGCAGTGCCCAGAAAGGGAGTGAGACCTTC
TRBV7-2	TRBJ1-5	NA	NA	CASSLLAGKNQPQHF	TGTGCCAGCAGCTTATTGGCAGGCAAAAATCAGCCCCAGCATTTT
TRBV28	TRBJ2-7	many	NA	CASSSPRGHYEQYF	TGTGCCAGCAGTTCCCCCCGAGGTCACTACGAGCAGTACTTC
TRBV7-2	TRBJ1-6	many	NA	CASSNKAPQYNSPLHF	TGTGCCAGCAGCAACAAGGCGCCACAGTATAATTCACCCCTCCACTTT
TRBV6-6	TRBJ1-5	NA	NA	CASKQASNQPQHF	TGTGCCAGCAAACAGGCCAGCAATCAGCCCCAGCATTTT
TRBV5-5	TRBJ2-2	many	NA	CASSLRELPDTGELFF	TGTGCCAGCAGCTTGCGGGAGCTCCCGGACACCGGGGAGCTGTTTTTT
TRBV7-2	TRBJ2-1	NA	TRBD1	CASSITPDRAVNEQFF	TGTGCCAGCAGCATTACCCCGGACAGGGCGGTTAATGAGCAGTTCTTC
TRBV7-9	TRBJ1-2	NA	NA	CASSYGVGIRTDYTF	TGTGCCAGCAGCTATGGAGTCGGAATCCGGACAGACTACACCTTC
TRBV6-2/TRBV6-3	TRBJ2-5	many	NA	CASSRTPGLRETQYF	TGTGCCAGCAGTCGAACTCCGGGGCTTCGGGAGACCCAGTACTTC
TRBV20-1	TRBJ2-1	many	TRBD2	CSARPQELAGPWDNEQFF	TGCAGTGCTAGGCCTCAGGAACTAGCGGGACCCTGGGACAATGAGCAGTTCTTC
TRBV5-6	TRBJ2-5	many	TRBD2	CASSLSVRTSGIQETQYF	TGTGCCAGCAGCTTGTCAGTACGGACTAGCGGTATTCAAGAGACCCAGTACTTC
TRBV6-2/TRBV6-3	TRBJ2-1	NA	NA	CASSYSTDGRAGFF	TGTGCCAGCAGTTACTCGACCGACGGCCGTGCCGGGTTCTTC